This entry describes one T cell receptor beta chain. Seattle's enrolled individuals joined amid active infection and were then monitored longitudinally. The data stem from a study of blood T cell repertoires in COVID-19. Germline V gives CDR1 MDHEN, CDR2 SYDVKM. This CDR3 is 14 amino acids long. Between the trimmed V and J ends, which lost 6 bases and 0 bases, there was a span of 11 bases. The authors' processing: Estimated nucleated cell counts came from reference gene primer amplification. Libraries were prepared by immunoSEQ multiplex PCR; TCRdb keeps only in-frame clonotypes and omits some of them. V and J calls and clone size follow that table, whereas D and trimming were derived from the DNA. The sample contains roughly 260,000 clones, 88% of which appear only once.

Sequenced sample: peripheral blood. The sequence derives from a woman between 25 and 40 years old with COVID-19, enrolled during active disease. The rearrangement uses TRBV28 and TRBJ1-1; the D is unclear. In nucleotides, the CDR3 is TGTGCCAGCAGACCCGGCGGGTTGAACACTGAAGCTTTCTTT. Protein sequence: CASRPGGLNTEAFF.